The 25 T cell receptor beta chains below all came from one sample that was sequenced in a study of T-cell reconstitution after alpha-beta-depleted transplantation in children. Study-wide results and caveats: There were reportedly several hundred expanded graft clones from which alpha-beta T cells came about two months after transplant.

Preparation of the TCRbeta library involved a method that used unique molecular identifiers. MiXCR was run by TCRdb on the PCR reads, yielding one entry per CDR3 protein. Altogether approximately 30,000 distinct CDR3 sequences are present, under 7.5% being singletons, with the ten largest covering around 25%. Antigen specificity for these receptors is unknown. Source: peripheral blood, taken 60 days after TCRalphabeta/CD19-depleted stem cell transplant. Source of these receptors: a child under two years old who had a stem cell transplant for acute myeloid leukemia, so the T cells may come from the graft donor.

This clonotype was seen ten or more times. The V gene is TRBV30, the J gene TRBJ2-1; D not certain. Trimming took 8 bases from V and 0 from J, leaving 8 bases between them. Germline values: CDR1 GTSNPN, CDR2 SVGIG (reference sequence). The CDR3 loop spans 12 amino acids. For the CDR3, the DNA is TGTGCCCAACAGAGCTCCTACAATGAGCAGTTCTTC. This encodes CAQQSSYNEQFF.

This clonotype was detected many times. CDR3 residues: CASSPGGRGNQPQHF. CDR3 in DNA: TGTGCCAGCAGCCCCGGGGGCCGGGGCAATCAGCCCCAGCATTTT. The chain joins TRBV9 to TRBJ1-5, with D perhaps matching TRBD1 (6 bases). V shed 4 bases and J shed 2 bases, with 13 bases lying between them. There are 15 residues in the CDR3. Per the germline V gene, CDR1 is SGDLS and CDR2 is YYNGEE.

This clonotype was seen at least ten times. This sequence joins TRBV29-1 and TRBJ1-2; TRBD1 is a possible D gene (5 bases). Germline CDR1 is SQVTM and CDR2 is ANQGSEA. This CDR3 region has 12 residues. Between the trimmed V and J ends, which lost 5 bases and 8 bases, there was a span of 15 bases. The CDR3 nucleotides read TGCAGCGTTAAAGGGACCAAATACGGCTACACCTTC. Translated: CSVKGTKYGYTF.

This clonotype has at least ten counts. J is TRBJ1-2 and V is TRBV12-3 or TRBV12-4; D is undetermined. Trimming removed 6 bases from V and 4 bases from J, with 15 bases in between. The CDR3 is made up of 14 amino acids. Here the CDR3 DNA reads TGTGCCAGCAGACCCTACCGGACTAGCTATGGCTACACCTTC. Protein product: CASRPYRTSYGYTF.

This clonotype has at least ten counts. The CDR3 bases are TGTGCCACCAGCAGAGATTTGAGGGAAGAGACCCAGTACTTC. Protein product: CATSRDLREETQYF. The chain employs TRBV15 and TRBJ2-5; tentative D call: TRBD2 (5 bases). V dropped 0 bases and J dropped 3 bases, with 8 bases sitting between them. Germline CDR1 is LNHNV and CDR2 is YYDKDF (reference sequence). The CDR3 is made up of 14 amino acids.

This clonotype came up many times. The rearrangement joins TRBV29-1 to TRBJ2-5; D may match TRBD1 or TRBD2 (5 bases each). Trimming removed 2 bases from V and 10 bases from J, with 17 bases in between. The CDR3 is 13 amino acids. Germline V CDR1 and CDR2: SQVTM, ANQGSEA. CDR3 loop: CSVERRGTPGQYF. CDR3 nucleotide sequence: TGCAGCGTTGAACGGCGTGGGACCCCCGGCCAGTACTTC.

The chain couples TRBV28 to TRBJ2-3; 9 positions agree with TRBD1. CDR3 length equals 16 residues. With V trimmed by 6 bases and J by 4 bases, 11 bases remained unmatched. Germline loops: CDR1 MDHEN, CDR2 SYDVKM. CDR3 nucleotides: TGTGCCAGCAGCCTACTCCGGGACAGGGTCTCAGATACGCAGTATTTT. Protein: CASSLLRDRVSDTQYF.

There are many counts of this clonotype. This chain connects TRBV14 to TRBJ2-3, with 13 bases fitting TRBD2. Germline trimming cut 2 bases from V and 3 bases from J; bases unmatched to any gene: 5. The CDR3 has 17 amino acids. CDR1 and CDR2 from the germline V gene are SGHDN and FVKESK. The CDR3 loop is CASSQPTSGGNTDTQYF. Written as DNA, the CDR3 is TGTGCCAGCAGCCAACCGACTAGCGGGGGGAATACAGATACGCAGTATTTT.

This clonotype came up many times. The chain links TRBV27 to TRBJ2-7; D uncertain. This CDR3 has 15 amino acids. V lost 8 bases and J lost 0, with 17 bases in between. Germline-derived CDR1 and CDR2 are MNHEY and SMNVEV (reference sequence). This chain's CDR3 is CASPLLHLSSYEQYF. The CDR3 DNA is TGTGCCAGCCCACTCCTCCACCTCTCCTCCTACGAGCAGTACTTC.

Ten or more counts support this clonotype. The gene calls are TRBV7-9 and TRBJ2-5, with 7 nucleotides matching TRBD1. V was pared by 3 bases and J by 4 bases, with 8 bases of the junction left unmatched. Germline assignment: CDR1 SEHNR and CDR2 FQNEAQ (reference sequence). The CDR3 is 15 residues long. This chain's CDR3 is CASSLAPTGTETQYF. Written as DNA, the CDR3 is TGTGCCAGCAGCTTGGCCCCGACAGGGACAGAGACCCAGTACTTC.

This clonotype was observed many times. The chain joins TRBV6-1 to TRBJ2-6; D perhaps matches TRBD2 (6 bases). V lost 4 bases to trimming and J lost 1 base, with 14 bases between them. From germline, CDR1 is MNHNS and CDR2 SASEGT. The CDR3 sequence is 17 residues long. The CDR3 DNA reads TGTGCCAGCAGTGGTCCCAAAGGAGGGTCTGGGGCCAACGTCCTGACTTTC. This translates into CASSGPKGGSGANVLTF.

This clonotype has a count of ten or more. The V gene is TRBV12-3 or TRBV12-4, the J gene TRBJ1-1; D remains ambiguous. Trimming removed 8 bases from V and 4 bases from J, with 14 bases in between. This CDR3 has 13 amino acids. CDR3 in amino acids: CASGPVRFTEAFF. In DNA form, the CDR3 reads TGTGCCAGCGGTCCTGTCAGGTTCACTGAAGCTTTCTTT.

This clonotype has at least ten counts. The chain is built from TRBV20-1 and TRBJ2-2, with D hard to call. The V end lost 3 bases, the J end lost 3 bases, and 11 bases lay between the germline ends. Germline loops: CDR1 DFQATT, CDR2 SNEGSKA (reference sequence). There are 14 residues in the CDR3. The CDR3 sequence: CSASWTLDTGELFF. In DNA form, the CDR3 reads TGCAGTGCTAGTTGGACCCTGGACACCGGGGAGCTGTTTTTT.

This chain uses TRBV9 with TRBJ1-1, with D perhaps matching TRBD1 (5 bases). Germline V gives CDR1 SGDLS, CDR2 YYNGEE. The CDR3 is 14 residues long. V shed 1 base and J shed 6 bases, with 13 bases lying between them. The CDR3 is CASSVRAGAAEAFF. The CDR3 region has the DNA TGTGCCAGCAGCGTACGGGCCGGGGCAGCTGAAGCTTTCTTT.

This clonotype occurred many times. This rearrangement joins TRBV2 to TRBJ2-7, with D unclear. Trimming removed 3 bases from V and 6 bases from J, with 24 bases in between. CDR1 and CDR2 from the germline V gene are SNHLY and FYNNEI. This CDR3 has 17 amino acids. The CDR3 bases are TGTGCCAGCAGTGAGGGGTACTCCGGCGTGGACCTTAGCGAGCAGTACTTC. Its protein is CASSEGYSGVDLSEQYF.

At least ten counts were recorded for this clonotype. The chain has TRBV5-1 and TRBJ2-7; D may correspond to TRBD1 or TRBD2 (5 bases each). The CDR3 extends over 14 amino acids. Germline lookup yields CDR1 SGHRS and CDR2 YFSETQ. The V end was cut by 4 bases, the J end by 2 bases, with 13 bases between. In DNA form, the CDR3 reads TGCGCCAGCAGCCCGGGACCCAAAACCTACGAGCAGTACTTC. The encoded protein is CASSPGPKTYEQYF.

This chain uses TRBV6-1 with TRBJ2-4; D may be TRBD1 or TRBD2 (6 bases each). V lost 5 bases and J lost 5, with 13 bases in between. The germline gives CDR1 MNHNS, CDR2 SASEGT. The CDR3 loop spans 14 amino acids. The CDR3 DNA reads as TGTGCCAGCAGTCGAGGGGGGCGGGAAAACATTCAGTACTTC. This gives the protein CASSRGGRENIQYF.

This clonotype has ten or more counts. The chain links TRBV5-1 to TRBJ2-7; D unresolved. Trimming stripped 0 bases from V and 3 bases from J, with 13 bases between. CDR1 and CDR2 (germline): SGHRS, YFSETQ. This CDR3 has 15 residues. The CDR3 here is CASSLEGRWVYEQYF. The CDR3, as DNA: TGCGCCAGCAGCTTGGAAGGCCGATGGGTCTACGAGCAGTACTTC.

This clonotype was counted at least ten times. The CDR3 DNA is TGCGCCAGCAGCTTGGGGGGTCGCGAAGAGACCCAGTACTTC. This translates into CASSLGGREETQYF. The rearrangement joins TRBV5-1 to TRBJ2-5, with unresolved D. Trimming shortened V by 0 bases and J by 3 bases, and 9 bases separated the two germline ends. The germline CDR1 and CDR2 sequences are SGHRS and YFSETQ. This CDR3 region has 14 residues.

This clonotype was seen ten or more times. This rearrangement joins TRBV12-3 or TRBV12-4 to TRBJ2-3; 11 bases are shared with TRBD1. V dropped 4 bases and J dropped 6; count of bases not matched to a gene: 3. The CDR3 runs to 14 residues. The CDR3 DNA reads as TGTGCCAGCAGTTCCGGACAGGGGGCTGATACGCAGTATTTT. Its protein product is CASSSGQGADTQYF.

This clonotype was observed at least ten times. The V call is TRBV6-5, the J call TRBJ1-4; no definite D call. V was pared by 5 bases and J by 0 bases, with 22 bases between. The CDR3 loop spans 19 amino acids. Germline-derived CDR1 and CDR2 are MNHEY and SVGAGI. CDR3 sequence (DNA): TGTGCCAGCAGTATTCTACTTGGGGAGCCAACTGCAACTAATGAAAAACTGTTTTTT. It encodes CASSILLGEPTATNEKLFF.

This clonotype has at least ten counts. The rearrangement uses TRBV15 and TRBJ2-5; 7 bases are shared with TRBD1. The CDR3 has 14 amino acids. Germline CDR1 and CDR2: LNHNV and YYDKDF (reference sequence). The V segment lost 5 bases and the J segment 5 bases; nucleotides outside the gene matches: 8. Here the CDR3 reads CATSDRVDGETQYF. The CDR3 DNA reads TGTGCCACCAGCGACAGGGTGGACGGGGAGACCCAGTACTTC.

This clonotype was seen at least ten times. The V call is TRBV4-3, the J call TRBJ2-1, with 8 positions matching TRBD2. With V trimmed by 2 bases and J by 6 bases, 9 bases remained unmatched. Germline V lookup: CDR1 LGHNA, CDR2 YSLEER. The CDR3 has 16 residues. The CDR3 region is CASSQFGGLGANEQFF. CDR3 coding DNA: TGCGCCAGCAGCCAATTTGGGGGACTAGGAGCCAATGAGCAGTTCTTC.

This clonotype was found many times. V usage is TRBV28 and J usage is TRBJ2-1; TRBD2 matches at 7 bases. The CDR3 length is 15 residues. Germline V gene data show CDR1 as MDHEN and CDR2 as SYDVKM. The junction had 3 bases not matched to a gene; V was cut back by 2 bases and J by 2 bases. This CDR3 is CASSLVGGTYNEQFF. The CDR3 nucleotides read TGTGCCAGCAGTTTAGTCGGGGGGACCTACAATGAGCAGTTCTTC.

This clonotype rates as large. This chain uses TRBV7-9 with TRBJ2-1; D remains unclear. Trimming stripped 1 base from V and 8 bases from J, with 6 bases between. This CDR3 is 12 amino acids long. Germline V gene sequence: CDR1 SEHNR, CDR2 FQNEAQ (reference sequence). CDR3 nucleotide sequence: TGTGCCAGCAGCTTAGTTGGCGATGAGCAGTTCTTC. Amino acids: CASSLVGDEQFF.